This T cell receptor (beta chain) appears in the sequencing data of a study of T cell changes during pregnancy in multiple sclerosis. Germline assignment: CDR1 MDHEN and CDR2 SYDVKM. V lost 2 bases and J lost 7; bases outside the gene matches: 7. The CDR3 runs to 15 residues. Clones were sequenced by immunoSEQ multiplex PCR, and TCRdb holds only the in-frame ones, with some missing. There are 100,000 or so clones in the sample; over 85% occur only once, and around 1.7% lies in the top ten. The sample was peripheral blood, taken after pregnancy. The genes are TRBV28 and TRBJ1-2, with 10 bases matching TRBD1. The TCR comes from a female donor in good health, enrolled as a control in a pregnancy study. Here the CDR3 reads CASSLVGQGRGGYTF. The CDR3 DNA is TGTGCCAGCAGTTTAGTGGGACAGGGGCGAGGTGGCTACACCTTC.